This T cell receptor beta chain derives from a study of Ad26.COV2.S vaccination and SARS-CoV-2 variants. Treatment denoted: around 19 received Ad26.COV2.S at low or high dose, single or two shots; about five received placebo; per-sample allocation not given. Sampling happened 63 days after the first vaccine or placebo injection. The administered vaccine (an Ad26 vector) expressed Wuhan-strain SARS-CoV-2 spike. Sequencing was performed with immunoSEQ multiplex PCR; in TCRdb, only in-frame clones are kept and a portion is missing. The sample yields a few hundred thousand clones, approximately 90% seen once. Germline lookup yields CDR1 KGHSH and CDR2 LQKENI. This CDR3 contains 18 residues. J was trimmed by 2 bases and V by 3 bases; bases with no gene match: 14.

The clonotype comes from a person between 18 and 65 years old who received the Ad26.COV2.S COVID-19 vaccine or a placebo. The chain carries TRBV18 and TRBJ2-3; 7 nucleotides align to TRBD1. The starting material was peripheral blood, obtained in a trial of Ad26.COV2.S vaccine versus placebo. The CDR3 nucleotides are TGTGCCAGCTCACCGCTAGACCCGAGACAGGGTGACACAGATACGCAGTATTTT. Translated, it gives CASSPLDPRQGDTDTQYF.